One sample yielded the 11 T cell receptor beta chains listed below, sequenced in a study of blood T cell repertoires in COVID-19. Assay: immunoSEQ multiplex PCR; the TCRdb copy retains only in-frame clones and omits some. Of about 88,000 clones in the sample, 90% to 95% were seen once. The material sequenced was peripheral blood. The receptors shown here come from a man aged 55 to 69 with acute or convalescent COVID-19.

This sequence joins TRBV7-9 and TRBJ2-7, with D tentatively TRBD2 (7 bases). Trimming pared 2 bases from V and 3 bases from J, leaving 8 bases between. CDR3 size: 13 residues. Germline CDR1 and CDR2: SEHNR and FQNEAQ (reference sequence). DNA of the CDR3: TGTGCCAGCAGCTTAAGGGGGGGCTACGAGCAGTACTTC. This codes for CASSLRGGYEQYF.

The V call is TRBV5-1, the J call TRBJ2-5; TRBD2 matches 7 bases. The CDR3 sequence is 16 residues long. The trim removed 4 bases at V and 5 bases at J, leaving 14 bases unmatched. Germline CDR1 SGHRS, CDR2 YFSETQ. The CDR3 here is CASSPSLAIGGETQYF. In nucleotides, the CDR3 is TGCGCCAGCAGCCCGTCGCTAGCGATCGGGGGGGAGACCCAGTACTTC.

The rearrangement links TRBV7-8 to TRBJ2-3, with a tentative D call TRBD2 (5 bases). CDR1 SGHVS and CDR2 FQNEAQ come from the germline V gene. V dropped 1 base and J dropped 6 bases, with 8 bases sitting between them. The CDR3 is 13 residues long. DNA for the CDR3: TGTGCCAGCAGCTTAGGGGAGTTCGATACGCAGTATTTT. Its protein is CASSLGEFDTQYF.

This chain connects TRBV11-2 to TRBJ1-1, with no clear D. The CDR3 has 14 amino acids. The ends were cut back, 5 bases at V and 0 bases at J, with 10 bases in the middle. The germline CDR1 and CDR2 sequences are SGHAT and FQNNGV. The CDR3 reads CASSIDNLNTEAFF. In nucleotides, the CDR3 is TGTGCCAGCAGCATCGACAACCTGAACACTGAAGCTTTCTTT.

The rearrangement uses TRBV20-1 and TRBJ1-2; no reliable D call. Deletions cut 3 bases from V and 3 bases from J, with 11 bases between. CDR1 and CDR2 from the germline V gene are DFQATT and SNEGSKA (reference sequence). This CDR3 has 13 residues. CDR3 region: CSASIIEDYGYTF. Here the CDR3 DNA reads TGCAGTGCTAGTATTATCGAGGACTATGGCTACACCTTC.

In DNA form, the CDR3 reads TGTGCCAGCACCCCGGGGAATGAGCAGTTCTTC. This encodes CASTPGNEQFF. The chain links TRBV28 to TRBJ2-1; D possibly corresponds to TRBD2 (5 bases). Germline V gene sequence: CDR1 MDHEN, CDR2 SYDVKM. The CDR3 has 11 residues. V shed 7 bases and J shed 7 bases, with 8 bases lying between them. Together with reference TRBV28 and TRBJ2-1, the CDR3 gives the full variable domain: DVKVTQSSRYLVKRTGEKVFLECVQDMDHENMFWYRQDPGLGLRLIYFSYDVKMKEKGDIPEGYSVSREKKERFSLILESASTNQTSMYLCASTPGNEQFFGPGTRLTVL.

The rearrangement uses TRBV4-2 and TRBJ1-2; 12 bases align to TRBD1. This CDR3 has 21 amino acids. Germline V lookup: CDR1 LGHNA, CDR2 YNFKEQ. Trimming at V came to 0 bases and at J to 1 base, leaving 15 bases not matched to a gene. CDR3 residues: CASSQDSGTGGPTLINYGYTF. CDR3 sequence (DNA): TGTGCCAGCAGCCAAGATTCCGGGACAGGGGGCCCAACCTTGATTAACTATGGCTACACCTTC.

This clone was found once. The chain recombines TRBV5-8 with TRBJ1-4, with 8 nucleotides matching TRBD1. CDR3 size: 14 residues. Germline V gives CDR1 SGHTS, CDR2 YDEGEE. Trimming at V came to 4 bases and at J to 8 bases, leaving 7 bases not matched to a gene. The CDR3 loop reads CASSHGQGMEKLFF. The CDR3, as DNA: TGTGCCAGCAGCCATGGACAGGGAATGGAAAAACTGTTTTTT.

The J gene is TRBJ2-1, the V gene TRBV7-6; TRBD1 aligns across 9 bases. Trimming took 5 bases from V and 6 from J; bases not matched to a gene: 8. This CDR3 spans 15 amino acids. The germline gives CDR1 SGHVS, CDR2 FNYEAQ. The CDR3 sequence: CASSHRGPRTNEQFF. Here the CDR3 DNA reads TGTGCCAGCAGCCACAGGGGGCCTCGTACCAATGAGCAGTTCTTC.

V usage is TRBV6-5 and J usage is TRBJ1-2; 8 bases align to TRBD1. V lost 7 bases, J lost 4 bases, and 8 bases stayed unmatched. This CDR3 spans 14 amino acids. The V gene's germline CDR1 is MNHEY and CDR2 SVGAGI. In nucleotides, the CDR3 is TGTGCCAGCATCGCCAATACAGGGGGCTATGGCTACACCTTC. Amino acid sequence: CASIANTGGYGYTF.

The rearrangement links TRBV28 to TRBJ2-7, with a tentative D call TRBD1 (5 bases). This CDR3 is built from 11 residues. Deletions cut 5 bases from V and 5 bases from J, with 7 bases between. The germline V gene encodes CDR1 MDHEN and CDR2 SYDVKM. The CDR3 sequence is CASSLRDEQYF. As DNA, the CDR3 is TGTGCCAGCAGTCTCAGGGACGAGCAGTACTTC.